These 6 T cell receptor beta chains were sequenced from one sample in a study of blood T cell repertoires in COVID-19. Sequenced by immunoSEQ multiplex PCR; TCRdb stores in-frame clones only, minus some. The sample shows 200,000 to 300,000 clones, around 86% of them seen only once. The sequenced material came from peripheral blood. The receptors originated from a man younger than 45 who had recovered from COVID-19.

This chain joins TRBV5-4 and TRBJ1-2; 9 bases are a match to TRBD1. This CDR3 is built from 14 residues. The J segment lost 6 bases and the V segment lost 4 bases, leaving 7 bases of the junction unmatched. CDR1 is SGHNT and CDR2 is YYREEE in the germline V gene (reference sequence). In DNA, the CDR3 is TGTGCCAGCAGCACAGGGACAGGGCATCATGGCTACACCTTC. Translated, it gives CASSTGTGHHGYTF.

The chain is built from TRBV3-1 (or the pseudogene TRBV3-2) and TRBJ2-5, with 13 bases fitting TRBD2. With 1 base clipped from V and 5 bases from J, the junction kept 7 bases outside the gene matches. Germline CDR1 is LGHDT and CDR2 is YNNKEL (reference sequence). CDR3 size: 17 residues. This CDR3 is CASSQGLAGGPWETQYF. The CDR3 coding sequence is TGTGCCAGCAGCCAAGGACTAGCGGGGGGCCCCTGGGAGACCCAGTACTTC.

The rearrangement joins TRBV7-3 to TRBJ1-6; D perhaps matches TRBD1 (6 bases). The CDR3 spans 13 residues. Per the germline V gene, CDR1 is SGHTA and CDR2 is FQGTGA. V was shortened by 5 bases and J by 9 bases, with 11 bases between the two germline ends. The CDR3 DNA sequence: TGTGCCAGCAGCCAGGGGTCGGTTTCACCCCTCCACTTT. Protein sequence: CASSQGSVSPLHF.

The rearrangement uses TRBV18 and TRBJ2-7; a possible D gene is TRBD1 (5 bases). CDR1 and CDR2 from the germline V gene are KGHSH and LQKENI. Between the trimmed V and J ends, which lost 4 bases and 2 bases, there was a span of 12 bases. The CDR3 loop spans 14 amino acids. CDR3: CASSRSGAPYEQYF. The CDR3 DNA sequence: TGTGCCAGCTCACGATCTGGGGCGCCCTACGAGCAGTACTTC.

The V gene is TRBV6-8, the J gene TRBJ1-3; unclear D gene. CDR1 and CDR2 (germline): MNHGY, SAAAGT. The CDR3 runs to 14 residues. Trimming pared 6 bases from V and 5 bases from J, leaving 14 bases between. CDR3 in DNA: TGTGCCAGCAGCAACGGGGAGGCTAGAAACACCATATATTTT. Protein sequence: CASSNGEARNTIYF.

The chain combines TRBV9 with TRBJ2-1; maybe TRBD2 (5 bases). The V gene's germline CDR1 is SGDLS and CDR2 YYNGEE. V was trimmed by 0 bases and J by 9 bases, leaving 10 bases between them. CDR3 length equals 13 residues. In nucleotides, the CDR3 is TGTGCCAGCAGCGTAGCTACGGGGAGTGAGCAGTTCTTC. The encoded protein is CASSVATGSEQFF.